The T cell receptor (beta chain) under discussion was sequenced for a study of blood T cell repertoires in COVID-19 (TCRdb year 2020). Concerning the study at large: Samples from collaborators originated in the United States, Italy and Spain and spanned both the acute and convalescent phases of COVID-19. The prospective study material was composed of cDNA or gDNA derived from T cells, B-cell-depleted T cells, or PBMCs. Sample metadata almost always included a de-identified subject ID, COVID-19 status, age in years and sex. Samples came from the ongoing ImmuneRACE study (first 160 participants) plus 1,254 subjects from 6 global collaborators. Where available, HLA class I and class II types were taken from metadata supplied by the sample provider and were not determined by assay-based typing. The repertoires were made available in a free public database intended to serve as a resource for research on the immune response to SARS-CoV-2. Subjects who had been exposed to COVID-19, were actively infected with it, or had recovered from it provided the deeply sampled blood TCRbeta repertoires that made up the dataset. Broader findings and caveats from the paper: The quantity of clinical and demographic metadata differed by source and by participant and was supplied without curation.

The collaborating institutions used their own protocols to collect whole blood in K2EDTA tubes. For TCRbeta analysis, collaborator samples were shipped as frozen whole blood, as isolated PBMCs, or as DNA extracted from either sample type. TCRbeta CDR3 regions were amplified from genomic DNA by means of the immunoSEQ Assay, a bias-controlled multiplex PCR. Turning to the authors' computational methods: The number of nucleated cells in each sample was estimated by amplification of reference gene primers within the assay. To quantify the absolute abundance of each unique TCRbeta CDR3 rearrangement, sequence reads were collapsed and filtered. For each sample, productive Simpson clonality was calculated as the square root of Simpson's diversity index across productive rearrangements. This immuneACCESS table, as held by TCRdb, lists in-frame sequences with V and J called but not all clones. Of the missing ones, under half trace to an unresolved V gene in checked studies; the others have no known cause. D and trimming were read from the DNA, whereas the V and J calls and clone size are those reported in that table. The sample table contains roughly 120,000 clones; only one count was recorded for roughly 88% of them. Of the sample, under 0.85% is held by the ten largest clones.

The CDR3 covers 15 residues, taking in both the cysteine and the phenylalanine. Just the 45-base CDR3 DNA is kept, in frame starting at base 1. Relative to germline, V is 1 base shorter and J is 4 bases shorter, with 12 bases between their ends. Via the germline V gene, CDR1 is SGHTA and CDR2 FQGTGA. To note about this clone: Its recognized antigen is unknown. No much larger clone is present one base from it, and per-base qualities are unavailable.

The rearranged segments are TRBV7-3 and TRBJ2-3; the D gene is unclear. The clonotype originates from a woman in her seventies with acute or convalescent COVID-19. The specimen was peripheral blood. Here is the DNA: TGTGCCAGCAGCTTAAGGGCCCGATGGTCAGATACGCAGTATTTT. The resulting protein is CASSLRARWSDTQYF.